The entry that follows covers one T cell receptor beta chain sequence. What it binds is unknown. The sample belongs to a study of post-analysis software for immune sequencing data. Study-wide points: A significant reduction in normalized Chao1 diversity was observed in multiple sclerosis patients versus controls. With TRBV5-6, TRBV5-1 and TRBV20-1 included, about five TRBV segments were more frequent in patients than in controls.

Germline trimming cut 1 base from V and 1 base from J; bases unmatched to any gene: 4. The length of the CDR3 is 18 residues. Each TCR beta cDNA library carried unique molecular identifiers. It was from about 0.98 to 11 million T cells that some 500,000 cDNA molecules came. Via MiXCR, TCRdb re-called the PCR reads, giving one row per CDR3 protein. This sample has hundreds of thousands of distinct CDR3 sequences; 44% occur once, and the top ten carry 1.5% to 2%. What was sequenced was blood. This chain links TRBV12-3 or TRBV12-4 with TRBJ2-6, with 10 bases matching TRBD1. The receptor was isolated from a girl under 18 with multiple sclerosis. The CDR3 loop reads CASSLGDRGVSGANVLTF. The CDR3 DNA follows: TGTGCCAGCAGTTTAGGGGACAGGGGTGTATCTGGGGCCAACGTCCTGACTTTC.